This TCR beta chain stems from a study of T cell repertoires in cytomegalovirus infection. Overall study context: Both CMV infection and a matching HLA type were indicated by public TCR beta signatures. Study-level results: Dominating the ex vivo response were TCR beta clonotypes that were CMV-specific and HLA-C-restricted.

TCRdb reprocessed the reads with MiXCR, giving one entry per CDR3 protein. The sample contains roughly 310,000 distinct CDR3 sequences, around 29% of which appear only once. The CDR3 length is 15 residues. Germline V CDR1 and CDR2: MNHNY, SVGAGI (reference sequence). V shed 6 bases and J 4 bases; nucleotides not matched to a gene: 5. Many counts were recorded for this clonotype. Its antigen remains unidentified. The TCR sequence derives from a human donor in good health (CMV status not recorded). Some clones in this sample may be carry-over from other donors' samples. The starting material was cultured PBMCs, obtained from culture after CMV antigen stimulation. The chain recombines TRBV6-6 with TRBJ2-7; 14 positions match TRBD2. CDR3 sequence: CASRPGLAGVYEQYF. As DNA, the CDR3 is TGTGCCAGCAGGCCGGGACTAGCGGGAGTATACGAGCAGTACTTC.